These T cell receptor beta chains were read from a single sample in a study of regulatory T cells in long-lasting Graves disease. TCRdb re-called the multiplex PCR reads through MiXCR, storing one row per CDR3 protein. The table has hundreds of thousands of distinct CDR3 sequences, about 20% seen once; the top ten hold 20%. Sequencing was performed on peripheral blood mononuclear cells (PBMCs), taken when the disease was refractory, from a patient treated with antithyroid drugs. The receptors were sampled from a female donor with Graves disease. Both conserved end residues are part of each CDR3. A D gene is named only where the DNA matches it firmly. The size entry is marked missing in some rows and otherwise reads once, few, many or a size class.

TRBJ2-7,TRBV11-2,many,.,TGTGCCAGCAGTTTGGACACACAGACGTACGAGCAGTACTTC,CASSLDTQTYEQYF
TRBJ1-2,TRBV7-6,.,TRBD1,TGTGCCAGCAGCCTTAGCAGCGGGACAGGGAAATGGGGGATGGATGGCTACACCTTC,CASSLSSGTGKWGMDGYTF
TRBJ2-2,TRBV2,many,TRBD2,TGTGCCAGCAGTGGACGAGCGGGAGTAACCGGGGAGCTGTTTTTT,CASSGRAGVTGELFF
TRBJ1-1,TRBV9,few,.,TGTGCCAGCAGCGTAGGCCCCGGACGAGAAGCTTTCTTT,CASSVGPGREAFF
TRBJ2-7,TRBV28,many,.,TGTGCCAGCAGTTTTCAGTTCGGTTTCTACGAGCAGTACTTC,CASSFQFGFYEQYF
TRBJ1-5,TRBV19,.,TRBD1,TGTGCCAGTAGTATAGTCCGCGGACAGGGTTATCAGCCCCAGCATTTT,CASSIVRGQGYQPQHF
TRBJ2-2,TRBV11-2,many,.,TGTGCCAGCAGCTTAGATGCGCGAGATGACGGGGAGCTGTTTTTT,CASSLDARDDGELFF
TRBJ1-2,TRBV18,many,TRBD1,TGTGCCAGCTCGAGGGACAGGGAGGACCTCTACACCTTC,CASSRDREDLYTF
TRBJ2-7,TRBV20-1,many,.,TGCACCCTGGGGGGTTCCTACGAGCAGTACTTC,CTLGGSYEQYF
TRBJ2-1,TRBV7-8,.,TRBD2,TGTGCCAGCAGCCCTCGGAGCGGGAGTGGCAATGAGCAGTTCTTC,CASSPRSGSGNEQFF
TRBJ1-1,TRBV28,.,.,TGTGCCGGCAGTTTATATACAGCCCCGAATGGGAAAGCTTTCTTT,CAGSLYTAPNGKAFF
TRBJ2-5,TRBV7-2,many,TRBD2,TGTGCCAGCAGCGTCACGGGACTAGCGGGGGGACAAGAGACCCAGTACTTC,CASSVTGLAGGQETQYF
TRBJ1-3,TRBV15,few,.,TGTGCCACCAGCAGAGAGATAGACTCTGGAAACACCATATATTTT,CATSREIDSGNTIYF
TRBJ2-2,TRBV7-9,.,.,TGTGCCAGCAGCATGCTCCCGAAGCCCGGGGAGCTGTTTTTT,CASSMLPKPGELFF
TRBJ2-2,TRBV28,.,TRBD2,TGTGCCAGCCAAGTAGCGGGCTCGAACACCGGGGAGCTGTTTTTT,CASQVAGSNTGELFF
TRBJ1-4,TRBV19,few,TRBD1,TGTGCCAGTAGTAGAGGGACAGGGGGCGTTTATGAAAAACTGTTTTTT,CASSRGTGGVYEKLFF
TRBJ2-5,TRBV11-2,many,TRBD1,TGTGCCAGCAGCCTGATACAGGGGGCATGGGAGACCCAGTACTTC,CASSLIQGAWETQYF
TRBJ2-1,TRBV7-2,.,TRBD2,TGTGCCAGCAGCTTGACTAGCGGGAGTGGTAATGAGCAGTTCTTC,CASSLTSGSGNEQFF
TRBJ1-5,TRBV6-2/TRBV6-3,.,.,TGTGCCAGCAGCCCTGGGGCCCGATCCCAGCATTTT,CASSPGARSQHF
TRBJ1-2,TRBV28,many,.,TGTGCCAGCACCGTTCCCCGGGCCCCCCATATCTACACCTTC,CASTVPRAPHIYTF
TRBJ2-2,TRBV28,few,TRBD1,TGTGCCAGCAGTTTGGAGGGACAGGGGACTACGAACACCGGGGAGCTGTTTTTT,CASSLEGQGTTNTGELFF
TRBJ1-5,TRBV27,.,.,TGTGCCAGCAGCCCGCTAAGTGTCTCCAATCAGCCCCAGCATTTT,CASSPLSVSNQPQHF
TRBJ1-4,TRBV7-8,.,.,TGTGCCAGCAGCCGCGGGACAAGTGAAAAACTGTTTTTT,CASSRGTSEKLFF
TRBJ2-7,TRBV6-5,few,.,TGTGCCAGCAGTTACGGTTTTAAGGTGTCCTACGAGCAGTACTTC,CASSYGFKVSYEQYF
TRBJ2-7,TRBV20-1,few,TRBD2,TGCAGTGCTAGAGATTTTAGCGGGCACCTCTCCTACGAGCAGTACTTC,CSARDFSGHLSYEQYF
TRBJ2-7,TRBV5-1,few,TRBD1,TGCGCCAGCAGAACTACCCGAGACAGGGGACCCTACGAGCAGTACTTC,CASRTTRDRGPYEQYF
TRBJ2-5,TRBV6-2/TRBV6-3,.,TRBD2,TGTGCCAGCAGTGAGGGACTAGCGGGAGGAGGGGTTGGGACCCAGTACTTC,CASSEGLAGGGVGTQYF
TRBJ2-7,TRBV7-2,few,.,TGTGCCAGCAGCCAAGGGGGGGTTCCCTACGAGCAGTACTTC,CASSQGGVPYEQYF
TRBJ1-1,TRBV6-2/TRBV6-3,.,.,TGTGCCAGCAGTTCTGGCCAGTTCCAACTAAACACTGAAGCTTTCTTT,CASSSGQFQLNTEAFF